The rows below give T cell receptor beta chains drawn from one sample of a study of T-cell memory formation after mild COVID-19. Each CDR3 protein gets one entry after TCRdb re-called the 5' RACE reads with MiXCR. This sample has about 400,000 distinct CDR3 sequences; roughly 14% occur once, and the top ten carry 22%. The specimen was PBMCs or a T cell subset sorted from them (not recorded which). The origin of the receptors is a man aged 18-30 years who had mild COVID-19 (a few samples of this study predate the infection). Cell type and time point are not known. CDR3s include the opening cysteine and the closing phenylalanine or tryptophan. The D gene is left open where the match is weak. Expanded clones are given a class, and other clones once, few, many or no size at all.

d_call j_call cdr3_length v_call clone_size cdr3_nt cdr3_aa
NA TRBJ1-2 15 TRBV7-2 few TGTGCCAGCAGCTTAGACCCGGGACCAAACTATGGCTACACCTTC CASSLDPGPNYGYTF
NA TRBJ2-3 14 TRBV9 few TGTGCCAGCAGCCCCACCGGGTTCCGAGATACGCAGTATTTT CASSPTGFRDTQYF
NA TRBJ1-6 12 TRBV7-3 few TGTGCCAGCTCAGATTATAATTCACCCCTCCACTTT CASSDYNSPLHF
NA TRBJ1-1 13 TRBV4-3 NA TGCGCCAGCAGCCCTAGTACCTGGGGGCAGGCTTTCTTT CASSPSTWGQAFF
NA TRBJ1-6 16 TRBV27 NA TGTGCCAGCAGTTTATCAGTGGCCCTCTCGGGTTCACCCCTCCACTTT CASSLSVALSGSPLHF
NA TRBJ1-4 14 TRBV7-2 NA TGTGCCAGCAGCTTACGGGGGTTTGATGAAAAACTGTTTTTT CASSLRGFDEKLFF
NA TRBJ2-2 15 TRBV7-2 few TGTGCCAGCAGCCCCCGGACACTTAACACCGGGGAGCTGTTTTTT CASSPRTLNTGELFF
TRBD2 TRBJ2-3 16 TRBV5-1 many TGCGCCAGCAGCCCCCGACTAGCGGGGGGCACAGATACGCAGTATTTT CASSPRLAGGTDTQYF
NA TRBJ2-3 15 TRBV7-8 NA TGTGCCAGCAGCTTAGGAGTCCGCCTCACAGATACGCAGTATTTT CASSLGVRLTDTQYF
NA TRBJ2-1 14 TRBV20-1 NA TGCAGTGTCCACCGGGTGGGTTCTTACAATGAGCAGTTCTTC CSVHRVGSYNEQFF
NA TRBJ2-2 15 TRBV4-1 NA TGCGCCAGCAGCCAAGAGCCCGCCCGGGTCGGGGAGCTGTTTTTT CASSQEPARVGELFF
NA TRBJ2-4 14 TRBV5-1 NA TGCGCCAGCAGCTCGGGCTGGGCCAAAAACATTCAGTACTTC CASSSGWAKNIQYF
NA TRBJ2-7 15 TRBV21-1 NA TGTGCCAGCAGCACTTACGAGAGGGGGACAGGGGGCCGGAACTTC CASSTYERGTGGRNF
NA TRBJ2-7 15 TRBV14 few TGTGCCAGCAGCCAAGTCGTGGGCGTGATCGGCGAGCAGTACTTC CASSQVVGVIGEQYF
NA TRBJ2-1 17 TRBV4-1 few TGCGCCAGCAGCCAAGAGTTGGGCAGGTTATCTTACAATGAGCAGTTCTTC CASSQELGRLSYNEQFF
NA TRBJ1-2 10 TRBV7-3 NA TGTGCCAGGGGGCGCGATGGCTACACCTTC CARGRDGYTF